These 29 T cell receptor beta chains were sequenced from one sample in a study of shared clonotypes between healthy human individuals. Sequencing was performed with immunoSEQ multiplex PCR; in TCRdb, only in-frame clones are kept and a portion is missing. The sample lists millions of clones; over 85% were seen once. Sequencing used naive CD4+ T cells sorted from blood. Documented subset: CD45RA+ positively selected. These receptors were taken from a man in his late teens or twenties in good health.

The rearrangement uses TRBV6-1 and TRBJ2-2; 7 bases match TRBD1. With V trimmed by 6 bases and J by 6 bases, 7 bases remained unmatched. CDR3 length: 14 residues. Germline V lookup: CDR1 MNHNS, CDR2 SASEGT. The DNA of the CDR3 is TGTGCCAGCAGGATTGACAGGGTAGCCGGGGAGCTGTTTTTT. Translating gives CASRIDRVAGELFF.

About this clone itself: Other DNA sequences of this sample code for an identical CDR3. The V call is TRBV30, the J call TRBJ1-1, with D possibly being TRBD1 (5 bases). V was shortened by 0 bases and J by 2 bases, with 7 bases between the two germline ends. Germline assignment: CDR1 GTSNPN and CDR2 SVGIG (reference sequence). The CDR3 is 13 residues long. The CDR3 nucleotides read TGTGCCTGGAGTGTACAGGTCAACACTGAAGCTTTCTTT. Translation: CAWSVQVNTEAFF.

This chain connects TRBV5-4 to TRBJ1-2, with 9 bases matching TRBD1. Germline lookup yields CDR1 SGHNT and CDR2 YYREEE (reference sequence). J gave up 7 bases and V 4 bases, and 8 bases lay outside the gene matches. CDR3 size: 14 residues. CDR3 nucleotide sequence: TGTGCCAGCAGCCCAGGACAGGGGAGGTCTGGCTACACCTTC. Protein sequence: CASSPGQGRSGYTF.

This clone was observed once. This rearrangement joins TRBV30 to TRBJ2-2; TRBD1 matches at 8 bases. Germline V gives CDR1 GTSNPN, CDR2 SVGIG (reference sequence). There are 15 residues in the CDR3. Trimming cost V 0 bases and J 7 bases; bases outside gene matches: 7. In DNA form, the CDR3 reads TGTGCCTGGAGTGTAATCGGACAGGGCGGCGGGGAGCTGTTTTTT. Its translation: CAWSVIGQGGGELFF.

The chain uses TRBV5-1 and TRBJ1-6; D uncertain. The length of the CDR3 is 14 residues. Trimming cost V 4 bases and J 3 bases, with 8 bases left between them. Germline CDR1 SGHRS, CDR2 YFSETQ. The CDR3 reads CASSSSNYNSPLHF. DNA for the CDR3: TGCGCCAGCAGCAGCAGCAACTATAATTCACCCCTCCACTTT. Supplemented by reference TRBV5-1 and TRBJ1-6, the full variable domain reads KAGVTQTPRYLIKTRGQQVTLSCSPISGHRSVSWYQQTPGQGLQFLFEYFSETQRNKGNFPGRFSGRQFSNSRSEMNVSTLELGDSALYLCASSSSNYNSPLHFGNGTRLTVT.

The chain uses TRBV6-6 and TRBJ2-1; 14 nucleotides agree with TRBD2. The V gene end was trimmed by 6 bases and the J gene end by 8 bases; junction bases not matched to a gene: 6. Germline V gives CDR1 MNHNY, CDR2 SVGAGI (reference sequence). The CDR3 loop spans 15 amino acids. The CDR3 reads CASRRLAGGRDEQFF. For the CDR3, the DNA is TGTGCCAGCAGACGACTAGCGGGAGGGAGGGATGAGCAGTTCTTC.

The V gene is TRBV6-1, the J gene TRBJ2-6, with D maybe TRBD1 (6 bases). The V gene's germline CDR1 is MNHNS and CDR2 SASEGT. Deletions cut 7 bases from V and 11 bases from J, with 18 bases between. The CDR3 runs 14 residues. CDR3 coding DNA: TGTGCCAGCAATCGGGACACGGATGCATACGTCCTGACTTTC. This gives the protein CASNRDTDAYVLTF.

V usage is TRBV13 and J usage is TRBJ2-3; 7 nucleotides align to TRBD2. The CDR3 has 17 residues. With 2 bases clipped from V and 2 bases from J, the junction kept 10 bases outside the gene matches. CDR1 and CDR2 from the germline V gene are PRHDT and FYEKMQ (reference sequence). In DNA, the CDR3 is TGTGCCAGCAGCTTACGTTCCCTGGCGGGAGCCACAGATACGCAGTATTTT. The encoded protein is CASSLRSLAGATDTQYF.

The rearrangement links TRBV9 to TRBJ2-2, with TRBD2 as a possible D gene (5 bases). CDR1 is SGDLS, CDR2 YYNGEE, per germline. This CDR3 is 13 amino acids long. Trimming cost V 4 bases and J 9 bases, with 13 bases left between them. The CDR3 sequence is CASSPLEGRELFF. In nucleotides, the CDR3 is TGTGCCAGCAGCCCCTTAGAGGGCCGGGAGCTGTTTTTT. The complete variable domain, with remaining parts taken from reference TRBV9 and TRBJ2-2, reads DSGVTQTPKHLITATGQRVTLRCSPRSGDLSVYWYQQSLDQGLQFLIQYYNGEERAKGNILERFSAQQFPDLHSELNLSSLELGDSALYFCASSPLEGRELFFGEGSRLTVL.

The rearrangement joins TRBV5-1 to TRBJ1-2; TRBD1 matches at 7 bases. CDR3 size: 14 residues. V lost 4 bases, J lost 5 bases, and 8 bases stayed unmatched. Germline loops: CDR1 SGHRS, CDR2 YFSETQ. In nucleotides, the CDR3 is TGCGCCAGCAGCCACAGACAGGGCGGATATGGCTACACCTTC. Translating it yields CASSHRQGGYGYTF.

The chain uses TRBV19 and TRBJ2-2; 8 positions agree with TRBD2. Germline CDR1 and CDR2: LNHDA and SQIVND (reference sequence). The CDR3 consists of 16 residues. J was trimmed by 3 bases and V by 5 bases; bases with no gene match: 8. The CDR3 nucleotides are TGTGCCAGTAGTGCCCCGGGACTAGTGGACACCGGGGAGCTGTTTTTT. This gives the protein CASSAPGLVDTGELFF.

In the case of this clone: Other DNA sequences in this specimen translate into the identical CDR3. The gene calls are TRBV9 and TRBJ2-2, with 8 bases identical to TRBD2. This CDR3 comprises 16 residues. Germline V lookup: CDR1 SGDLS, CDR2 YYNGEE. Germline trimming cut 0 bases from V and 0 bases from J; bases unmatched to any gene: 1. The CDR3 nucleotides are TGTGCCAGCAGCGTAGGCGGGGGGCCGAACACCGGGGAGCTGTTTTTT. Amino acid sequence: CASSVGGGPNTGELFF.

On this clone: Other DNA sequences within the sample encode an identical CDR3. The chain couples TRBV5-5 to TRBJ1-1; the D is unclear. The CDR3 is 13 amino acids. V gave up 0 bases and J gave up 1 base, with 4 bases separating them. Germline values: CDR1 SGHKS, CDR2 YYEKEE (reference sequence). Here the CDR3 reads CASSLARNTEAFF. The CDR3, as DNA: TGTGCCAGCAGCTTGGCCCGGAACACTGAAGCTTTCTTT.

This clone was counted a few times. J is TRBJ2-7 and V is TRBV5-6; maybe TRBD1 (6 bases). CDR3 length: 15 residues. The V end was cut by 4 bases, the J end by 0 bases, with 14 bases between. Germline V gene sequence: CDR1 SGHDT, CDR2 YYEEEE. The CDR3 nucleotides are TGTGCCAGCAGCCCAGGGACAAAGAGCTCCTACGAGCAGTACTTC. Its translation is CASSPGTKSSYEQYF.

The chain links TRBV19 to TRBJ1-4, with D hard to call. The ends were cut back, 3 bases at V and 3 bases at J, with 11 bases in the middle. CDR1 and CDR2 from the germline V gene are LNHDA and SQIVND (reference sequence). This CDR3 has 15 amino acids. Here the CDR3 reads CASSIGSTANEKLFF. The CDR3 DNA follows: TGTGCCAGTAGTATTGGAAGTACGGCTAATGAAAAACTGTTTTTT.

The V call is TRBV19, the J call TRBJ2-1; TRBD1 aligns across 7 bases. The CDR3 is made up of 16 amino acids. CDR1 is LNHDA, CDR2 SQIVND, per germline (reference sequence). After removal of 6 bases from V and 0 bases from J, the junction contained 8 bases not matched to a gene. CDR3 DNA: TGTGCCAGTAGGAGACAGGGTTCCATCTCCTACAATGAGCAGTTCTTC. This sequence encodes CASRRQGSISYNEQFF.

This chain uses TRBV18 with TRBJ2-3; 13 bases map to TRBD2. CDR3 length: 17 amino acids. Trimming removed 6 bases from V and 2 bases from J; junction bases left unmatched: 8. CDR1 KGHSH and CDR2 LQKENI come from the germline V gene. CDR3 protein: CASSPRTSGSTTDTQYF. In DNA form, the CDR3 reads TGTGCCAGCTCCCCAAGGACTAGCGGGAGCACCACAGATACGCAGTATTTT.

The chain has TRBV7-8 and TRBJ2-1, with D unresolved. The CDR3 spans 16 residues. Trimming removed 2 bases at V and 0 bases at J, with 11 bases between. Germline V CDR1 and CDR2: SGHVS, FQNEAQ. Written as DNA, the CDR3 is TGTGCCAGCAGCTTACATAGCACCAGCTCCTACAATGAGCAGTTCTTC. It is translated as CASSLHSTSSYNEQFF.

The chain is built from TRBV5-1 and TRBJ2-7; D gene unclear. V was shortened by 0 bases and J by 2 bases, with 12 bases between the two germline ends. The CDR3 loop spans 15 amino acids. Germline V gene data show CDR1 as SGHRS and CDR2 as YFSETQ. CDR3 nucleotides: TGCGCCAGCAGCTTGGACCCAAACGGTGCCTACGAGCAGTACTTC. Protein: CASSLDPNGAYEQYF.

Points on this clone: This sequence may be a read error, since a much larger clone differs from it by one base. Other DNA sequences of this sample code for an identical CDR3. This chain joins TRBV5-5 and TRBJ2-5, with no clear D. From germline, CDR1 is SGHKS and CDR2 YYEKEE (reference sequence). V was shortened by 0 bases and J by 1 base, with 1 base between the two germline ends. The CDR3 extends over 12 amino acids. This CDR3 reads CASSLGQETQYF. The CDR3 DNA sequence: TGTGCCAGCAGCTTGGGCCAAGAGACCCAGTACTTC.

The chain carries TRBV18 and TRBJ1-2, with D uncertain. The CDR3 is 14 residues long. Between the trimmed V and J ends, which lost 1 base and 5 bases, there was a span of 11 bases. Per the germline V gene, CDR1 is KGHSH and CDR2 is LQKENI. CDR3 residues: CASSPRDGVYGYTF. In DNA form, the CDR3 reads TGTGCCAGCTCACCACGAGACGGAGTTTATGGCTACACCTTC.

This clone is a singleton in its sample. V usage is TRBV5-8 and J usage is TRBJ1-1; the match to TRBD1 covers 9 bases. Per germline, CDR1 SGHTS and CDR2 YDEGEE. The CDR3 is 15 residues long. V was pared by 0 bases and J by 3 bases, with 3 bases of the junction left unmatched. The CDR3 sequence: CASSLGGTGHTEAFF. The CDR3 coding sequence is TGTGCCAGCAGCTTGGGAGGGACAGGGCACACTGAAGCTTTCTTT. Variable domain in full (rest from reference TRBV5-8 and TRBJ1-1): EAGVTQSPTHLIKTRGQQATLRCSPISGHTSVYWYQQALGLGLQFLLWYDEGEERNRGNFPPRFSGRQFPNYSSELNVNALELEDSALYLCASSLGGTGHTEAFFGQGTRLTVV.

Of note for this clone: Other DNA sequences from this sample encode an identical CDR3 as well. The chain links TRBV5-1 to TRBJ2-7, with 11 bases fitting TRBD2. After removal of 4 bases from V and 0 bases from J, the junction contained 3 bases not matched to a gene. CDR1 is SGHRS, CDR2 YFSETQ, per germline. This CDR3 contains 15 residues. The CDR3 spells CASSTTSGSSYEQYF. CDR3 sequence (DNA): TGCGCCAGCAGCACAACTAGCGGGAGCTCCTACGAGCAGTACTTC.

For this clone: At one end the junction does not follow the germline gene, possibly because of a read error. The J gene is TRBJ2-1, the V gene TRBV7-7, with D tentatively TRBD2 (5 bases). The V gene's germline CDR1 is SSHAT and CDR2 FNYEAQ (reference sequence). This CDR3 spans 13 amino acids. The CDR3 nucleotides are TGTGCTAGCAGCTTAGAAGGGCCGGGGGAGCAGTTCTTC. This gives the protein CASSLEGPGEQFF. Based on the CDR3 plus reference TRBV7-7 and TRBJ2-1, the full variable domain is GAGVSQSPRYKVTKRGQDVTLRCDPISSHATLYWYQQALGQGPEFLTYFNYEAQPDKSGLPSDRFSAERPEGSISTLTIQRTEQRDSAMYRCASSLEGPGEQFFGPGTRLTVL.

This sequence joins TRBV6-1 and TRBJ2-3; D is unclear. V shed 3 bases and J shed 5 bases, with 6 bases lying between them. The CDR3 covers 12 residues. CDR1 is MNHNS, CDR2 SASEGT, per germline. In DNA form, the CDR3 reads TGTGCCAGCAGTGACTTGGGAGATACGCAGTATTTT. Its translation: CASSDLGDTQYF.

The rearrangement joins TRBV7-3 to TRBJ2-3; TRBD2 matches 8 bases. Per germline, CDR1 SGHTA and CDR2 FQGTGA. The junction had 6 bases not matched to a gene; V was cut back by 2 bases and J by 8 bases. CDR3 length: 14 residues. Here the CDR3 reads CASSLGTSGSTQYF. Written as DNA, the CDR3 is TGTGCCAGCAGCTTAGGGACTAGTGGCTCTACGCAGTATTTT.

The V call is TRBV6-1, the J call TRBJ1-4, with D possibly TRBD1 on 6 matching bases. Germline loops: CDR1 MNHNS, CDR2 SASEGT. V dropped 4 bases and J dropped 0 bases, with 12 bases sitting between them. CDR3 length equals 16 residues. This chain's CDR3 is CASSVRDTATNEKLFF. CDR3 nucleotides: TGTGCCAGCAGTGTACGGGACACTGCAACTAATGAAAAACTGTTTTTT.

The chain has TRBV30 and TRBJ1-5; 11 positions agree with TRBD1. V lost 3 bases and J lost 7; bases outside the gene matches: 5. Germline loops: CDR1 GTSNPN, CDR2 SVGIG (reference sequence). The length of the CDR3 is 14 residues. The CDR3 DNA is TGTGCCTGGAGCGGACAGGGGGCCTTGCAGCCCCAGCATTTT. Its protein product is CAWSGQGALQPQHF.

This chain joins TRBV11-2 and TRBJ1-3, with no clear D. The germline V gene encodes CDR1 SGHAT and CDR2 FQNNGV. This CDR3 contains 13 residues. Between the trimmed V and J ends, which lost 1 base and 0 bases, there was a span of 1 base. CDR3: CASSLASGNTIYF. The CDR3 nucleotides read TGTGCCAGCAGCTTAGCCTCTGGAAACACCATATATTTT.